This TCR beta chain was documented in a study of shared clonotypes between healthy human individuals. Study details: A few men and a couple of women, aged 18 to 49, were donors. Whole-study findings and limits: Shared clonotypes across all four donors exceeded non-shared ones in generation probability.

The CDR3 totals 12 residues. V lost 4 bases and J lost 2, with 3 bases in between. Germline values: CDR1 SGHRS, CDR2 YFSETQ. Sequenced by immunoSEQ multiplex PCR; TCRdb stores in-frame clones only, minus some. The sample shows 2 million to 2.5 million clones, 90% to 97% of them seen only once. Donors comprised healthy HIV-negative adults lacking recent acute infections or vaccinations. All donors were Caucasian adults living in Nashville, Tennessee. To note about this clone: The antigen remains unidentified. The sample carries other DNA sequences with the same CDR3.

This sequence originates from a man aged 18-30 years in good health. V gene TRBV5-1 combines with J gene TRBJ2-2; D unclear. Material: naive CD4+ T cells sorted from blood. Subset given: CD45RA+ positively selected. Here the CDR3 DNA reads TGCGCCAGCAGCATCAACACCGGGGAGCTGTTTTTT. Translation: CASSINTGELFF.